The present TCR beta chain was sequenced within a study of TIL therapy for anti-PD-1-resistant metastatic lung cancer. Stated time point: pre-treatment sample, taken before nivolumab and TIL therapy. Tumor tissue came from excised metastases, mostly pleural nodules or supraclavicular lymph nodes. Between the trimmed V and J ends, which lost 6 bases and 7 bases, there was a span of 24 bases. CDR1 SEHNR and CDR2 FQNEAQ come from the germline V gene (reference sequence). The CDR3 length is 16 residues. The immunoSEQ assay was v3. Here immunoSEQ multiplex PCR was the method, and the copy in TCRdb shows in-frame clones only, minus some. Of 45,000 to 60,000 clones in the sample, about three quarters were seen once. This clone has a single count.

This chain joins TRBV7-9 and TRBJ1-2, with D uncertain. The material was tumor tissue, obtained at baseline. This receptor was obtained from a person aged 30 to 80 with non-small cell lung cancer. The CDR3 coding sequence is TGTGCCAGCAGTCAGTCCGGTAGTGGGCCCTTCGGTGGCTACACCTTC. Amino acid sequence: CASSQSGSGPFGGYTF.